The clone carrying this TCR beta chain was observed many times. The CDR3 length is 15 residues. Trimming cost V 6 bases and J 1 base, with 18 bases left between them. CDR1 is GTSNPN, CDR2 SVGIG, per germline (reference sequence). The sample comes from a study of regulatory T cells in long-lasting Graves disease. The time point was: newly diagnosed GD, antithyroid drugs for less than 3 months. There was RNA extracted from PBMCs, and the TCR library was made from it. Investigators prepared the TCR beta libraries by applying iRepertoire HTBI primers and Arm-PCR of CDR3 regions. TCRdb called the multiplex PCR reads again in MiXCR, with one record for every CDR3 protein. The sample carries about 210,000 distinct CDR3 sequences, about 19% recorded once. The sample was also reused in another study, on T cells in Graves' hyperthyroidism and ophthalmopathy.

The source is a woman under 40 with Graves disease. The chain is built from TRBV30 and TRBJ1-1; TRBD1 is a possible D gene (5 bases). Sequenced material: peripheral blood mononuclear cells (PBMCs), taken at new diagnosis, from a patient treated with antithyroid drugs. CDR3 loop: CACRREGLKNTEAFF. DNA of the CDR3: TGTGCCTGCCGAAGGGAGGGGCTAAAGAACACTGAAGCTTTCTTT.